One sample yielded the 2 T cell receptor beta chains listed below, sequenced in a study of cytomegalovirus exposure and HLA in healthy donors. Only in-frame clones appear in the TCRdb table, and some are missing; sequencing was by immunoSEQ multiplex PCR. In the table there are some 79,000 clones, approximately 94% of which are singletons. Sequencing was done on a sample of PBMCs. These receptors all come from a woman aged 18-29 years in good health and CMV-seropositive.

The chain recombines TRBV28 with TRBJ1-6; D is unclear. From germline, CDR1 is MDHEN and CDR2 SYDVKM. The germline V and J ends were trimmed by 2 bases and 10 bases, with 3 bases remaining between them. The CDR3 loop spans 11 amino acids. The CDR3 region is CASSLASPLHF. CDR3 DNA sequence: TGTGCCAGCAGTTTAGCGTCACCCCTCCACTTT. The full variable domain, in which reference TRBV28 and TRBJ1-6 provide the parts outside the CDR3, is DVKVTQSSRYLVKRTGEKVFLECVQDMDHENMFWYRQDPGLGLRLIYFSYDVKMKEKGDIPEGYSVSREKKERFSLILESASTNQTSMYLCASSLASPLHFGNGTRLTVT.

This chain joins TRBV28 and TRBJ2-5, with TRBD1 matching over 8 bases. V was clipped by 5 bases and J by 4 bases; unmatched bases: 12. This CDR3 has 16 residues. Germline CDR1 and CDR2: MDHEN and SYDVKM. The chain's CDR3 is CASSPNPGTGPETQYF. CDR3 nucleotides: TGTGCCAGCAGTCCGAACCCCGGGACAGGCCCAGAGACCCAGTACTTC.